This TCR beta chain was recovered during a study of spatial heterogeneity in lung cancer (dated by TCRdb to the late 2010s). Notes on the research overall: Beta-chain transcripts were consistently detected in greater numbers than alpha-chain transcripts, which likely reflected higher beta-chain transcript abundance. In the raw uncorrected reads, each unique combination of TCR and UMI appeared more than ten times on average. TCR alpha and beta repertoires were quantitatively compared across multiple tumor regions, matched nontumor lung and blood in non-small cell lung cancer. Nonsynonymous mutation counts, determined by whole-exome sequencing of tumor tissue, were related to TCR repertoire features. Both alpha and beta chains were TCR-sequenced in samples taken at surgery, namely 220 tumor regions, fewer than 85 matched nontumor lung samples and 50 to 60 PBMC samples. Broad study findings and their caveats: Ubiquitous expanded tumor TCRs showed up in blood more often at tumor resection than at routine follow-up. Confirming at a functional level the hypothesis that regional TCRs recognize regional mutations was considered to require additional single-cell paired TCR alpha and beta sequencing.

CDR1 LGHNA and CDR2 YSLEER are derived from the germline V gene. V is reduced by 0 bases and J by 1 base, leaving a spacing of 12 bases between them. The CDR3 runs 16 residues from the cysteine to the phenylalanine. The entry retains the CDR3 DNA only, 48 bases that are in frame from base 1. The time point label, as the study defines it: sample taken at primary tumor resection. Donors were some 67 patients with early-stage, untreated non-small cell lung cancer from the lung TRACERx cohort. TCR sequencing used whole RNA extracted from tumor and nontumor lung tissue, or from cryopreserved PBMC samples, without cell sorting. Patients were selected for TCR sequencing only if sufficient RNA was available from at least two tumor regions. This clonotype has more than one count but fewer than ten. Its specific antigen is unknown. The sample holds no much larger clone one base away, and base qualities are not on file.

Library generation was performed with 5' RACE. Data came from a NextSeq 500. The TCR library protocol attached a unique molecular identifier to each TCR cDNA molecule to allow correction of PCR and sequencing errors. On the authors' methods: TCR identification, UMI-based error correction and CDR3 extraction were all carried out with Decombinator tools. TCRs above a frequency of 2 per 1,000, corresponding to the top 1% of the tumor frequency distribution, were defined as expanded. Renyi diversity was computed with the R vegan package after each repertoire had been subsampled 100 times to 5,000 TCRs. To build CDR3 similarity networks, amino acid triplet string-kernel similarity was used, and CDR3s were connected when their pairwise similarity was above 0.82. TCRdb reran the public reads through fastp at Q25 and MiXCR, keeping productive beta chains. Rows are combined by CDR3 protein, so each entry shows the most common genes and DNA. TCRdb, not the original authors, processed these V and J calls. The sample profile shows tens of thousands of distinct CDR3 sequences; approximately 12% of them were found once. The ten top clones hold 35% to 50% of the sample.

The chain was built from TRBV4-3 and TRBJ2-5, with an unclear D gene assignment. Sample: PBMCs, taken at surgery. The receptor's source is a male donor with early-stage non-small cell lung cancer. CDR3 sequence: CASSQEVGRSQETQYF. The bases read TGCGCCAGCAGCCAAGAGGTTGGGCGATCCCAAGAGACCCAGTACTTC.